This T cell receptor beta chain was captured by sequencing in a study of T cell responses to AZD1222 COVID-19 vaccine. Findings and limits, study-wide: Only five to seven individuals given AZD1222 were seropositive at baseline.

Notes on this clone: The antigen remains undetermined.

V was cut by 6 bases and J by 6 bases, with 14 bases left in between. The CDR3 consists of 14 residues. Per germline, CDR1 MNHEY and CDR2 SVGAGI. Method: immunoSEQ multiplex PCR; TCRdb's copy keeps in-frame clones and lacks some. This sample has approximately 180,000 clones, with 90% to 95% found just once. This chain joins TRBV6-5 and TRBJ1-4, with D uncertain. The sequence was collected from an adult who received the MenACWY meningococcal vaccine as a control. The sample here was peripheral blood, taken 28 days after the second dose of the MenACWY control vaccine. The CDR3 spells CASRIGPNYEKLFF. DNA of the CDR3: TGTGCCAGCAGGATCGGCCCGAACTATGAAAAACTGTTTTTT.